One T cell receptor (beta chain) is described in this entry. Its cognate antigen is unknown. The protocol was immunoSEQ multiplex PCR, while the TCRdb copy is restricted to in-frame clones and leaves out a portion. The sample carries under 60,000 clones, 84% recorded once. These data belong to a study of PD-L1 blockade in urothelial cancer. Study-level information: Patients had received 0 to 3 prior chemotherapy regimens. At 3 weeks (second dose) and 6 weeks after starting treatment, blood was analyzed.

Trimming took off 5 bases at V and 6 bases at J, with 17 bases between the two ends. The CDR3 spans 14 residues. Germline-derived CDR1 and CDR2 are MNHEY and SMNVEV (reference sequence). Time point noted: pretreatment peripheral blood. All patients carried locally advanced or metastatic urothelial carcinoma. Broader study findings: Pretreatment clonality of the blood TCR repertoire below the median was predictive of superior survival.

Specimen: PBMCs, collected around atezolizumab (anti-PD-L1) treatment. The rearrangement uses TRBV27 and TRBJ2-7, with D unclear. The TCR sequence derives from a man aged 65 to 85 with urothelial cancer. CDR3 sequence: CASSQMVPSREQYF. The CDR3 nucleotides are TGTGCCAGCAGTCAAATGGTCCCATCGCGCGAGCAGTACTTC.